This entry lists 26 T cell receptor beta chains sequenced from one sample in a study of cytomegalovirus exposure and HLA in healthy donors (dated by TCRdb to the late 2010s). Library preparation employed the immunoSEQ multiplex PCR assay. A mixture of 60 forward primers for TCR Vbeta segments and 13 reverse primers for TCR Jbeta segments was used in the multiplex PCR. TCRdb stores this immuneACCESS table with in-frame sequences only. Part of the clones is absent; in the studies checked, under half of the shortfall reflects unresolved V genes, and no reason is known for the rest. The sample's records list more than 200,000 clones. The ten largest clones represent less than 1% of the sample. Sequenced material: PBMCs. The receptors were sampled from a woman aged 25 to 39 in good health and CMV-seropositive.

The chain carries TRBV19 and TRBJ2-1; TRBD1 aligns across 7 bases. Germline CDR1 is LNHDA and CDR2 is SQIVND (reference sequence). V lost 4 bases and J lost 9; bases outside the gene matches: 6. The CDR3 extends over 13 amino acids. This CDR3 is CASSRQGNTEQFF. The CDR3 DNA reads as TGTGCCAGTAGTAGACAGGGAAATACTGAGCAGTTCTTC.

The chain combines TRBV9 with TRBJ2-2, with 8 bases fitting TRBD1. Germline V CDR1 and CDR2: SGDLS, YYNGEE. The V segment lost 2 bases and the J segment 5 bases; nucleotides outside the gene matches: 5. CDR3 length equals 15 residues. CDR3 residues: CASSVGQGGTGELFF. The CDR3 coding sequence is TGTGCCAGCAGCGTCGGACAGGGTGGAACCGGGGAGCTGTTTTTT.

This chain connects TRBV2 to TRBJ2-4; TRBD2 matches 8 bases. The germline CDR1 and CDR2 sequences are SNHLY and FYNNEI. Trimming removed 6 bases from V and 8 bases from J; junction bases left unmatched: 9. The CDR3 is made up of 14 amino acids. CDR3 DNA: TGTGCCAGCAGAGATCCCCGGGGGGGAGACATTCAGTACTTC. It specifies CASRDPRGGDIQYF. Based on the CDR3 plus reference TRBV2 and TRBJ2-4, the full variable domain is EPEVTQTPSHQVTQMGQEVILRCVPISNHLYFYWYRQILGQKVEFLVSFYNNEISEKSEIFDDQFSVERPDGSNFTLKIRSTKLEDSAMYFCASRDPRGGDIQYFGAGTRLSVL.

This chain connects TRBV4-1 to TRBJ2-2, with a weak D call TRBD1 (5 bases). CDR3 length: 14 residues. CDR1 is MGHRA, CDR2 YSYEKL, per germline. The V end was cut by 5 bases, the J end by 0 bases, with 7 bases between. The CDR3 is CASSDSTNTGELFF. The DNA of the CDR3 is TGCGCCAGCAGCGACAGTACGAACACCGGGGAGCTGTTTTTT.

The rearrangement links TRBV7-2 to TRBJ1-5, with 8 bases fitting TRBD1. Germline V gene data show CDR1 as SGHTA and CDR2 as FQGNSA. The CDR3 loop spans 18 amino acids. V was clipped by 4 bases and J by 3 bases; unmatched bases: 14. The CDR3 DNA reads TGTGCCAGCAGCTCGCTGCCCTTGAGGACAGGGATCAATCAGCCCCAGCATTTT. Protein sequence: CASSSLPLRTGINQPQHF.

The rearrangement uses TRBV7-2 and TRBJ1-5; maybe TRBD1 (5 bases). Germline values: CDR1 SGHTA, CDR2 FQGNSA. CDR3 length equals 15 residues. V lost 3 bases and J 0 bases, leaving 9 bases between the germline ends. The CDR3: CASSLGGYSNQPQHF. The CDR3 region has the DNA TGTGCCAGCAGCTTGGGGGGATATAGCAATCAGCCCCAGCATTTT.

The gene calls are TRBV18 and TRBJ1-6, with D possibly matching TRBD1 (6 bases). Trimming shortened V by 5 bases and J by 7 bases, and 12 bases separated the two germline ends. Germline CDR1 KGHSH, CDR2 LQKENI. The CDR3 has 14 residues. The CDR3, as DNA: TGTGCCAGCTCAGAGGGGGTCCGGAATTCACCCCTCCACTTT. Protein: CASSEGVRNSPLHF. Together with reference TRBV18 and TRBJ1-6, the CDR3 gives the full variable domain: NAGVMQNPRHLVRRRGQEARLRCSPMKGHSHVYWYRQLPEEGLKFMVYLQKENIIDESGMPKERFSAEFPKEGPSILRIQQVVRGDSAAYFCASSEGVRNSPLHFGNGTRLTVT.

This chain links TRBV5-6 with TRBJ1-1; weak D call: TRBD1 (5 bases). Germline CDR1 is SGHDT and CDR2 is YYEEEE. V lost 5 bases and J lost 1, with 9 bases in between. This CDR3 region has 13 residues. Here the CDR3 DNA reads TGTGCCAGCAGACCCGGACAGAACACTGAAGCTTTCTTT. Protein sequence: CASRPGQNTEAFF.

The genes are TRBV6-5 and TRBJ2-1; perhaps TRBD2 as D (7 bases). CDR1 MNHEY and CDR2 SVGAGI come from the germline V gene. V lost 4 bases, J lost 9 bases, and 19 bases lay in between. The CDR3 extends over 15 amino acids. The CDR3: CASSWLGGQEAEQFF. CDR3 sequence (DNA): TGTGCCAGCAGTTGGCTCGGGGGGCAAGAGGCTGAGCAGTTCTTC.

The chain combines TRBV4-3 with TRBJ2-2; the match to TRBD1 covers 9 bases. CDR3 length equals 16 residues. V lost 6 bases, J lost 4 bases, and 9 bases stayed unmatched. Germline CDR1 reads LGHNA; CDR2 reads YSLEER. In nucleotides, the CDR3 is TGCGCCAGCAGTCCTGGGGGACAGGGCATCACCGGGGAGCTGTTTTTT. Translated, it gives CASSPGGQGITGELFF.

This chain joins TRBV9 and TRBJ2-3; D not resolved. This CDR3 has 13 amino acids. The germline V gene has CDR1 SGDLS and CDR2 YYNGEE. Trimming removed 2 bases from V and 10 bases from J, with 14 bases in between. CDR3 DNA sequence: TGTGCCAGCAGCGTTGAGGCCCGAGCTCCGCAGTATTTT. Its protein is CASSVEARAPQYF.

V is TRBV9 and J is TRBJ2-7, with 10 bases fitting TRBD1. Germline V gives CDR1 SGDLS, CDR2 YYNGEE. The V and J ends lost 3 bases and 4 bases, in that order; junction bases with no gene match: 7. CDR3 length equals 15 residues. This chain's CDR3 is CASSAGTGAPYEQYF. The DNA for the CDR3 is TGTGCCAGCAGCGCAGGGACAGGGGCCCCTTACGAGCAGTACTTC.

The chain is built from TRBV18 and TRBJ2-3, with TRBD1 identical over 7 bases. Germline loops: CDR1 KGHSH, CDR2 LQKENI. Losses at the gene ends were 3 bases for V and 2 bases for J; bases not matched to a gene: 11. This CDR3 is built from 17 residues. CDR3 sequence reads: CASSPRGQNLITDTQYF. The CDR3 DNA follows: TGTGCCAGCTCACCCAGGGGACAGAACCTAATCACAGATACGCAGTATTTT.

The rearrangement links TRBV30 to TRBJ1-5, with a possible D match to TRBD1 (5 bases). Per germline, CDR1 GTSNPN and CDR2 SVGIG (reference sequence). Trimming pared 3 bases from V and 5 bases from J, leaving 8 bases between. The CDR3 has 12 residues. The CDR3 sequence is CAWRGEDQPQHF. Here the CDR3 DNA reads TGTGCCTGGAGAGGGGAGGATCAGCCCCAGCATTTT.

The chain carries TRBV15 and TRBJ2-1, with 8 bases that match TRBD2. This CDR3 has 15 residues. The germline CDR1 and CDR2 sequences are LNHNV and YYDKDF (reference sequence). Germline trimming cut 5 bases from V and 6 bases from J; bases unmatched to any gene: 9. The CDR3 loop reads CATSSTGRAGNEQFF. In DNA form, the CDR3 reads TGTGCCACCAGCTCCACCGGGAGGGCCGGCAATGAGCAGTTCTTC.

The V gene is TRBV11-3, the J gene TRBJ2-3; D perhaps matches TRBD1 (5 bases). Germline V lookup: CDR1 SGHNT, CDR2 YENEEA. This CDR3 comprises 15 residues. V was trimmed by 6 bases and J by 2 bases, leaving 15 bases between them. The CDR3 is CASSLQPGITDTQYF. In DNA form, the CDR3 reads TGTGCCAGCAGTCTTCAGCCAGGGATCACAGATACGCAGTATTTT.

The V call is TRBV13, the J call TRBJ2-1, with 9 bases aligning to TRBD2. Germline lookup yields CDR1 PRHDT and CDR2 FYEKMQ (reference sequence). The CDR3 has 15 amino acids. V shed 5 bases, J shed 4 bases, and the junction held 6 bases outside the gene matches. CDR3 region: CASSTSGRRYNEQFF. The CDR3 coding sequence is TGTGCCAGCAGCACAAGCGGGAGGCGGTACAATGAGCAGTTCTTC.

The rearrangement links TRBV15 to TRBJ2-7; 11 positions agree with TRBD2. The germline gives CDR1 LNHNV, CDR2 YYDKDF (reference sequence). This CDR3 has 17 residues. Unmatched junction bases numbered 9, after V lost 3 bases and J lost 2 bases. The CDR3 sequence is CATSSLLAGGPTYEQYF. The CDR3 DNA is TGTGCCACCAGCAGCCTTTTAGCGGGAGGGCCTACCTACGAGCAGTACTTC.

The gene calls are TRBV2 and TRBJ2-1; possibly TRBD2 for D (6 bases). Deletions cut 6 bases from V and 5 bases from J, with 11 bases between. CDR1 is SNHLY and CDR2 is FYNNEI in the germline V gene. This CDR3 is built from 13 residues. The CDR3 nucleotides read TGTGCCAGCAGGGAAAGACTAGACAATGAGCAGTTCTTC. It specifies CASRERLDNEQFF.

The chain joins TRBV29-1 to TRBJ1-2; D is possibly TRBD1 (6 bases). Trimming shortened V by 6 bases and J by 7 bases, and 21 bases separated the two germline ends. There are 14 residues in the CDR3. Germline V gene sequence: CDR1 SQVTM, CDR2 ANQGSEA. CDR3 residues: CSVLSGTRRVGYTF. CDR3 DNA sequence: TGCAGCGTGCTATCCGGGACAAGGCGGGTTGGCTACACCTTC. Variable domain in full (rest from reference TRBV29-1 and TRBJ1-2): SAVISQKPSRDICQRGTSLTIQCQVDSQVTMMFWYRQQPGQSLTLIATANQGSEATYESGFVIDKFPISRPNLTFSTLTVSNMSPEDSSIYLCSVLSGTRRVGYTFGSGTRLTVV.

Points on this clone: At the DNA level, this CDR3 is encoded by other sequences in the same sample as well. The rearrangement uses TRBV4-1 and TRBJ2-7; 9 bases agree with TRBD1. Germline V gene lookup returns CDR1 MGHRA and CDR2 YSYEKL. The CDR3 length is 15 residues. J lost 4 bases, V lost 3 bases, and 7 bases had no gene match. The chain's CDR3 is CASSQGQGKIYEQYF. The CDR3 nucleotides are TGCGCCAGCAGCCAGGGACAGGGCAAAATTTACGAGCAGTACTTC.

The chain couples TRBV7-8 to TRBJ1-3, with D possibly TRBD1 on 6 matching bases. The CDR3 is 16 residues long. V dropped 5 bases and J dropped 0 bases, with 14 bases sitting between them. From germline, CDR1 is SGHVS and CDR2 FQNEAQ. The CDR3 bases are TGTGCCAGCAGCCCCGGGACAATAGTCTCTGGAAACACCATATATTTT. Protein sequence: CASSPGTIVSGNTIYF. The whole variable domain, filled in from reference TRBV7-8 and TRBJ1-3, reads GAGVSQSPRYKVAKRGQDVALRCDPISGHVSLFWYQQALGQGPEFLTYFQNEAQLDKSGLPSDRFFAERPEGSVSTLKIQRTQQEDSAVYLCASSPGTIVSGNTIYFGEGSWLTVV.

The gene calls are TRBV4-3 and TRBJ1-3, with TRBD1 as a possible D gene (5 bases). The CDR3 has 14 residues. Per the germline V gene, CDR1 is LGHNA and CDR2 is YSLEER. Between the trimmed V and J ends, which lost 5 bases and 1 base, there was a span of 9 bases. For the CDR3, the DNA is TGCGCCAGCAGCTCTGGGGCTTCTGGAAACACCATATATTTT. It translates to CASSSGASGNTIYF.

The rearrangement joins TRBV4-3 to TRBJ2-7; 8 nucleotides align to TRBD1. CDR3 length: 15 amino acids. Per the germline V gene, CDR1 is LGHNA and CDR2 is YSLEER. V shed 4 bases and J 1 base; nucleotides not matched to a gene: 6. As DNA, the CDR3 is TGCGCCAGCAGCCTCCAGACAGGGGTATCCTACGAGCAGTACTTC. This codes for CASSLQTGVSYEQYF.

The chain joins TRBV27 to TRBJ2-7; D is unresolved. CDR1 MNHEY and CDR2 SMNVEV come from the germline V gene (reference sequence). The CDR3 length is 13 residues. V was trimmed by 4 bases and J by 2 bases, leaving 9 bases between them. CDR3 protein: CASSSLPPYEQYF. The CDR3 DNA follows: TGTGCCAGCAGTTCCCTCCCTCCCTACGAGCAGTACTTC.

The genes are TRBV10-3 and TRBJ2-7, with 13 bases matching TRBD2. Trimming at V came to 6 bases and at J to 5 bases, leaving 4 bases not matched to a gene. This CDR3 has 14 amino acids. In germline, CDR1 is ENHRY, CDR2 SYGVKD. The CDR3 DNA sequence: TGTGCCATCAGACCGGGACTAGCGGGGAACGAGCAGTACTTC. This translates into CAIRPGLAGNEQYF.